What follows describes a single T cell receptor beta chain. Its antigen is still unknown. Pooling was applied to second doses at about 4 or about 12 weeks. This CDR3 region has 14 residues. CDR1 and CDR2 from the germline V gene are SGHTA and FQGNSA. The V and J ends lost 1 base and 6 bases respectively, with 12 bases between them. These data originate in a study of T cell responses to AZD1222 COVID-19 vaccine. Study-level points and caveats: Most donors were white British and more were female, and clonal diversity was possibly underestimated.

Method: immunoSEQ multiplex PCR; TCRdb's copy keeps in-frame clones and lacks some. The sample contains tens of thousands of clones, 92% of which appear only once. This rearrangement joins TRBV7-2 to TRBJ2-5; TRBD1 might be the D (5 bases). This clonotype was sampled from an adult who received the AZD1222 COVID-19 vaccine. Sample: peripheral blood, taken 28 days after the second AZD1222 dose. Written as DNA, the CDR3 is TGTGCCAGCAGCTTAGAGTCAGGGAAAAAGACCCAGTACTTC. Amino acids: CASSLESGKKTQYF.